One and the same sample provided the 3 T cell receptor beta chains below, sequenced in a study of T cell repertoires in cytomegalovirus infection. TCRdb called the reads again in MiXCR, with one record for every CDR3 protein. This sample has approximately 170,000 distinct CDR3 sequences, with 17% found just once. Material for sequencing was CD8+ T cells from PBMCs. The receptors here all came from a human donor in good health (CMV status not recorded). Some clones in this sample may be carry-over from other donors' samples.

This chain uses TRBV6-2 or TRBV6-3 with TRBJ2-1; 11 bases line up with TRBD2. Germline CDR1 reads MNHEY; CDR2 reads SVGEGT. The CDR3 sequence is 14 residues long. The V segment lost 6 bases and the J segment 9 bases; nucleotides outside the gene matches: 7. The CDR3 is CASSSIAGGREQFF. The CDR3, as DNA: TGTGCCAGCAGCTCTATAGCGGGGGGGCGTGAGCAGTTCTTC.

This clonotype was counted a few times. The V and J genes are TRBV2 and TRBJ1-1; TRBD1 might be the D (6 bases). There are 14 residues in the CDR3. V was trimmed by 9 bases and J by 3 bases, leaving 17 bases between them. In germline, CDR1 is SNHLY, CDR2 FYNNEI. The DNA of the CDR3 is TGTGCCAGAGGGGGGACGTCGCTCTACACTGAAGCTTTCTTT. It yields the protein CARGGTSLYTEAFF. The variable domain in full, completed from reference TRBV2 and TRBJ1-1, reads EPEVTQTPSHQVTQMGQEVILRCVPISNHLYFYWYRQILGQKVEFLVSFYNNEISEKSEIFDDQFSVERPDGSNFTLKIRSTKLEDSAMYFCARGGTSLYTEAFFGQGTRLTVV.

The chain uses TRBV7-6 and TRBJ1-1; 8 bases match TRBD1. Trimming removed 6 bases from V and 3 bases from J; junction bases left unmatched: 12. Germline CDR1 and CDR2: SGHVS and FNYEAQ. This CDR3 contains 16 residues. Here the CDR3 reads CASSRGQGWRDTEAFF. The CDR3 nucleotides are TGTGCCAGCAGTAGAGGACAGGGATGGAGGGACACTGAAGCTTTCTTT.